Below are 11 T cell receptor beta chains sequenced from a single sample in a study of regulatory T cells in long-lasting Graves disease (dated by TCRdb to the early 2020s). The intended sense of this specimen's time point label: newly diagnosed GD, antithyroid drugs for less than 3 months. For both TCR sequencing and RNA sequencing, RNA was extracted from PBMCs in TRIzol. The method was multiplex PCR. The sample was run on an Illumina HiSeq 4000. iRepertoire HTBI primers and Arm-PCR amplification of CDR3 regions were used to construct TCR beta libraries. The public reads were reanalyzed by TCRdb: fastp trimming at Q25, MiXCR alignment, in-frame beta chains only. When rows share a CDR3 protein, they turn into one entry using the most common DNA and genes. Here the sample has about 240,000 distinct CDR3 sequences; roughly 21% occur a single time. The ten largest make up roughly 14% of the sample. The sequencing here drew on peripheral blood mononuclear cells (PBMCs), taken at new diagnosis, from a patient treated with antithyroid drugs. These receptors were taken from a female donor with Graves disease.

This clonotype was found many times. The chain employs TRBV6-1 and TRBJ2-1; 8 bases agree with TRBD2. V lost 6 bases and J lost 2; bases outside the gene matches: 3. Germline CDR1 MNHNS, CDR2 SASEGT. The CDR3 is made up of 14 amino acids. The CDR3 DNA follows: TGTGCCAGCAGCCTGCGGGAGGCCTACAATGAGCAGTTCTTC. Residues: CASSLREAYNEQFF.

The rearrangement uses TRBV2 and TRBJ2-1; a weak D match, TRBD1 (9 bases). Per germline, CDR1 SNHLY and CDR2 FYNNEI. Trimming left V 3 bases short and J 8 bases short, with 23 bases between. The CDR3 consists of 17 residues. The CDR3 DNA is TGTGCCAGCAGTGACACAGGGGGCGGGGGGTCCGGCGATGAGCAGTTCTTC. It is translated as CASSDTGGGGSGDEQFF.

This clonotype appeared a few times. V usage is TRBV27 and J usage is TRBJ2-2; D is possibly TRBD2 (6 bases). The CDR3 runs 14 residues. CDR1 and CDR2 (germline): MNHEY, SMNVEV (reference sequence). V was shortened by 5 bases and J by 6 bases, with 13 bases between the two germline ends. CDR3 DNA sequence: TGTGCCAGCAGTCCCTTCCGGGACTCCGGGGAGCTGTTTTTT. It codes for CASSPFRDSGELFF.

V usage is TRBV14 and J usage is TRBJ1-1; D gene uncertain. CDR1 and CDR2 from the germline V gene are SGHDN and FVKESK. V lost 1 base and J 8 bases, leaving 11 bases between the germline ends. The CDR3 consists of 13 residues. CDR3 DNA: TGTGCCAGCAGCCAAGTTCCAACGGAAGAAGCTTTCTTT. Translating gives CASSQVPTEEAFF.

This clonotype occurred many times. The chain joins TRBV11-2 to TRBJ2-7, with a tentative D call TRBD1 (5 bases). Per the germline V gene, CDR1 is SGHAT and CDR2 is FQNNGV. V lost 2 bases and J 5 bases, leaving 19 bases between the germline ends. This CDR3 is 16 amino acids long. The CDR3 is CASSLLQGAIRNEQYF. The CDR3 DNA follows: TGTGCCAGCAGCTTACTACAAGGGGCGATAAGGAACGAGCAGTACTTC. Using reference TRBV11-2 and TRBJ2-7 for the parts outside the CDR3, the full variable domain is EAGVAQSPRYKIIEKRQSVAFWCNPISGHATLYWYQQILGQGPKLLIQFQNNGVVDDSQLPKDRFSAERLKGVDSTLKIQPAKLEDSAVYLCASSLLQGAIRNEQYFGPGTRLTVT.

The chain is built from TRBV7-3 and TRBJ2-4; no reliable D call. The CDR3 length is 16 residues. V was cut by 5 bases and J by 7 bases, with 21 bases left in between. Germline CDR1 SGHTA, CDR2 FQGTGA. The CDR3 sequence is CASSAHHVGQVNIQYF. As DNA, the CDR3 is TGTGCCAGCAGCGCCCACCACGTAGGGCAGGTCAACATTCAGTACTTC.

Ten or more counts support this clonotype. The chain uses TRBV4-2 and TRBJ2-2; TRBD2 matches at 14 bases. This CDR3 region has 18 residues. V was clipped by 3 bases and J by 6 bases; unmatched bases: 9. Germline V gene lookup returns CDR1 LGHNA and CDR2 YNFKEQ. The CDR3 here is CASSHPGTSGSLAGELFF. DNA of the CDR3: TGTGCCAGCAGCCACCCCGGGACTAGCGGGAGTTTGGCCGGGGAGCTGTTTTTT.

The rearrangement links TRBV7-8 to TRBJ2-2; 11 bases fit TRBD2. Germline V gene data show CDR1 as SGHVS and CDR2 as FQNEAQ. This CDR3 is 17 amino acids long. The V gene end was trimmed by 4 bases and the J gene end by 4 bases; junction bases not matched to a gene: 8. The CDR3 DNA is TGTGCCAGCAGCTCGCGGAGTACTAGCGGGAGCACCGGGGAGCTGTTTTTT. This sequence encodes CASSSRSTSGSTGELFF.

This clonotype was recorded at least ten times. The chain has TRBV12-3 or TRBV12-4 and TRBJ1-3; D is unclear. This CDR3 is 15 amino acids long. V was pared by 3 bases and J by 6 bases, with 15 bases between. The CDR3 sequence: CASSFRTSWENTIYF. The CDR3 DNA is TGTGCCAGCAGTTTTAGGACGTCGTGGGAAAACACCATATATTTT.

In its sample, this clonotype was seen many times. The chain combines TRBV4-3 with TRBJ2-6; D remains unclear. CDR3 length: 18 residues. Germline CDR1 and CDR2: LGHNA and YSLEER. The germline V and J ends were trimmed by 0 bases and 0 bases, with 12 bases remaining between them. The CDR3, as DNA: TGCGCCAGCAGCCAAGAGGCCAGTTTCCGCTCTGGGGCCAACGTCCTGACTTTC. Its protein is CASSQEASFRSGANVLTF.

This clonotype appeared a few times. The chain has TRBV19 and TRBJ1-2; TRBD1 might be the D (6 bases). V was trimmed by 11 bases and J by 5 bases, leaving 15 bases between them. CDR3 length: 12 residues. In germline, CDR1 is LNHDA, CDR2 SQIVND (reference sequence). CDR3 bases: TGTGCCGGCTGGACAGCCCCTTATGGCTACACCTTC. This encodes CAGWTAPYGYTF. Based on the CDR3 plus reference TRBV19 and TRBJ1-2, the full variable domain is DGGITQSPKYLFRKEGQNVTLSCEQNLNHDAMYWYRQDPGQGLRLIYYSQIVNDFQKGDIAEGYSVSREKKESFPLTVTSAQKNPTAFYLCAGWTAPYGYTFGSGTRLTVV.